These 25 T cell receptor beta chains came from one sample sequenced in a study of graft-versus-host responses after intestinal transplantation (dated by TCRdb to about 2021). Preparation of the library involved the immunoSEQ multiplex PCR assay. The clones in this table, taken by TCRdb from immuneACCESS, are in-frame only. Not every clone is retained; where verified, under half of the shortfall comes from an unresolved V gene, and the cause of the rest is unknown. The sample data list about 57,000 clones, and about 90% of these were observed just once. The ten biggest clones cover roughly 1.7% of the sample. The sequencing used PBMCs, collected 26 days after transplant. The source is a human patient who received an intestinal transplant, so some T cells may come from the graft donor.

The V gene is TRBV27, the J gene TRBJ2-1; a possible D gene is TRBD1 (6 bases). V was shortened by 6 bases and J by 8 bases, with 17 bases between the two germline ends. The CDR3 runs to 14 residues. Germline CDR1 is MNHEY and CDR2 is SMNVEV (reference sequence). The CDR3 coding sequence is TGTGCCAGCAGCCGGACAGCCCCAGGGTATGAGCAGTTCTTC. This encodes CASSRTAPGYEQFF.

The rearrangement links TRBV25-1 to TRBJ1-1; D might be TRBD1 (5 bases). Trimming shortened V by 3 bases and J by 7 bases, and 12 bases separated the two germline ends. This CDR3 comprises 13 residues. Germline V gives CDR1 MGHDK, CDR2 SYGVNS. Written as DNA, the CDR3 is TGTGCCAGCAGTGACCCACAGGATGGTGAAGCTTTCTTT. Protein: CASSDPQDGEAFF.

In its sample, this clone was seen once. V usage is TRBV19 and J usage is TRBJ1-5; D unclear. Per the germline V gene, CDR1 is LNHDA and CDR2 is SQIVND (reference sequence). The CDR3 is made up of 15 amino acids. Trimming removed 9 bases from V and 1 base from J, with 16 bases in between. This chain's CDR3 is CASNSLAGSNQPQHF. The CDR3 DNA reads TGTGCCAGCAATTCTTTGGCAGGCAGCAATCAGCCCCAGCATTTT.

In this sample, this clone turned up once. The rearrangement uses TRBV13 and TRBJ2-6; 8 bases map to TRBD2. The trim removed 4 bases at V and 0 bases at J, leaving 8 bases unmatched. The CDR3 extends over 18 amino acids. The germline V gene has CDR1 PRHDT and CDR2 FYEKMQ (reference sequence). The CDR3 reads CASSSGGGANSGANVLTF. The CDR3 coding sequence is TGTGCCAGCAGCTCCGGGGGGGGTGCGAACTCTGGGGCCAACGTCCTGACTTTC.

The gene calls are TRBV7-8 and TRBJ2-1, with 9 bases matching TRBD1. The V and J ends lost 0 bases and 7 bases, in that order; junction bases with no gene match: 1. The CDR3 is made up of 14 amino acids. Germline CDR1 reads SGHVS; CDR2 reads FQNEAQ. The CDR3 region has the DNA TGTGCCAGCAGCTTAGCCGGGACAGGGAATGAGCAGTTCTTC. Its protein product is CASSLAGTGNEQFF.

The chain recombines TRBV28 with TRBJ2-7; a possible D gene is TRBD1 (7 bases). Germline lookup yields CDR1 MDHEN and CDR2 SYDVKM. The germline V and J ends were trimmed by 6 bases and 3 bases, with 18 bases remaining between them. This CDR3 comprises 15 residues. CDR3 protein: CASRPLQGDFYEQYV. The CDR3, as DNA: TGTGCCAGCAGACCCCTCCAGGGGGACTTCTACGAGCAGTACGTC.

V and J are TRBV5-1 and TRBJ1-1; weak D call: TRBD1 (6 bases). This CDR3 contains 14 residues. Germline CDR1 reads SGHRS; CDR2 reads YFSETQ. Trimming removed 2 bases from V and 1 base from J, with 9 bases in between. CDR3 sequence: CASSFRTANTEAFF. The CDR3 nucleotides are TGCGCCAGCAGCTTCCGGACAGCGAACACTGAAGCTTTCTTT.

J is TRBJ1-1 and V is TRBV4-1; TRBD1 is a possible D gene (6 bases). Germline assignment: CDR1 MGHRA and CDR2 YSYEKL. V was clipped by 1 base and J by 4 bases, with 10 bases between them. The CDR3 totals 14 residues. The CDR3 here is CASSQVGASTEAFF. Written as DNA, the CDR3 is TGCGCCAGCAGCCAAGTGGGGGCATCCACTGAAGCTTTCTTT.

This clone was observed once. V usage is TRBV7-9 and J usage is TRBJ1-2; TRBD1 is a possible D gene (5 bases). With 0 bases removed from V and 0 bases from J, the gap between germline ends came to 11 bases. This CDR3 spans 16 amino acids. Germline lookup yields CDR1 SEHNR and CDR2 FQNEAQ (reference sequence). The CDR3 region is CASSLAEQEANYGYTF. DNA of the CDR3: TGTGCCAGCAGCTTAGCCGAACAGGAAGCTAACTATGGCTACACCTTC.

Written as DNA, the CDR3 is TGCAGCGTTGAATTCCCTAGGAACACCGGGGAGCTGTTTTTT. It is translated as CSVEFPRNTGELFF. V is TRBV29-1 and J is TRBJ2-2; D gene uncertain. With 2 bases removed from V and 1 base from J, the gap between germline ends came to 8 bases. This CDR3 comprises 14 residues. In germline, CDR1 is SQVTM, CDR2 ANQGSEA.

The chain joins TRBV11-2 to TRBJ2-1, with TRBD2 identical over 15 bases. This CDR3 has 17 residues. The V and J ends lost 1 base and 6 bases, in that order; junction bases with no gene match: 4. Per germline, CDR1 SGHAT and CDR2 FQNNGV. DNA of the CDR3: TGTGCCAGCAGCTTAGTTTTGGGACTAGCGGGGGGCAATGAGCAGTTCTTC. Translated: CASSLVLGLAGGNEQFF.

This chain connects TRBV11-2 to TRBJ1-5; 8 positions match TRBD1. The V gene end was trimmed by 5 bases and the J gene end by 5 bases; junction bases not matched to a gene: 5. Germline CDR1 is SGHAT and CDR2 is FQNNGV. This CDR3 is 14 amino acids long. The CDR3 DNA reads as TGTGCCAGCAGCCGGACAGGGAGCGATCAGCCCCAGCATTTT. It encodes CASSRTGSDQPQHF.

This chain links TRBV5-1 with TRBJ2-1, with 9 bases identical to TRBD1. The ends lost 4 bases at V and 8 bases at J; junction bases unmatched: 10. The CDR3 is made up of 15 amino acids. Germline CDR1 and CDR2: SGHRS and YFSETQ. In DNA, the CDR3 is TGCGCCAGCAGCCCCCCCGGGACAGGGATCGATGAGCAGTTCTTC. This gives the protein CASSPPGTGIDEQFF.

The V and J genes are TRBV21-1 and TRBJ2-2; the table's D call TRBD2 went unverified against the DNA. TRBV21-1 is shown as a pseudogene. The CDR3 runs 15 residues. The CDR3 is CASSKDASTTGELFF. The CDR3 nucleotides read TGTGCCAGCAGCAAAGATGCAAGTACTACCGGGGAGCTGTTTTTT.

The chain joins TRBV9 to TRBJ2-3, with D possibly matching TRBD2 (7 bases). Trimming took 6 bases from V and 2 from J, leaving 22 bases between them. CDR1 and CDR2 from the germline V gene are SGDLS and YYNGEE. This CDR3 region has 17 residues. CDR3 DNA: TGTGCCAGCACGCTCTCCAAGGGGGGGAAAGACACAGATACGCAGTATTTT. Amino acids: CASTLSKGGKDTDTQYF.

V and J are TRBV7-2 and TRBJ2-5; TRBD2 aligns across 8 bases. The J call could be wrong; TRBJ2-7 is a better fit for the DNA end. The CDR3 contains 14 residues. Germline assignment: CDR1 SGHTA and CDR2 FQGNSA. Here the CDR3 reads CASSLSGGHYEQYF. As DNA, the CDR3 is TGTGCCAGCAGCTTAAGCGGGGGTCACTACGAGCAGTACTTC.

The chain employs TRBV10-3 and TRBJ1-2; 9 nucleotides align to TRBD1. This CDR3 is built from 15 residues. Germline CDR1 reads ENHRY; CDR2 reads SYGVKD. Trimming at V came to 2 bases and at J to 2 bases, leaving 3 bases not matched to a gene. The CDR3 region has the DNA TGTGCCATCAGTGAGGGGACAGGGCTAAACTATGGCTACACCTTC. Amino acids: CAISEGTGLNYGYTF.

The chain has TRBV11-2 and TRBJ2-7; D may be TRBD1 or TRBD2 (5 bases each). The CDR3 is 16 residues long. Germline lookup yields CDR1 SGHAT and CDR2 FQNNGV. Trimming removed 4 bases at V and 2 bases at J, with 18 bases between. The CDR3, as DNA: TGTGCCAGCAGCTCCGTCACCGCTTTGGGGGCCTACGAGCAGTACGTC. Residues: CASSSVTALGAYEQYV.

This clone was picked up one time. The J gene is TRBJ2-7, the V gene TRBV6-1; TRBD2 aligns across 9 bases. This CDR3 has 16 residues. Unmatched junction bases numbered 7, after V lost 2 bases and J lost 2 bases. CDR1 is MNHNS and CDR2 is SASEGT in the germline V gene. The CDR3 region has the DNA TGTGCCAGCAGTGAACCCCCTGCTAGCGGGGCCTACGAGCAGTACGTC. This codes for CASSEPPASGAYEQYV.

In its sample, this clone was seen a few times. The V call is TRBV6-6, the J call TRBJ1-6; perhaps TRBD1 as D (6 bases). Trimming removed 7 bases from V and 9 bases from J, with 13 bases in between. Per the germline V gene, CDR1 is MNHNY and CDR2 is SVGAGI (reference sequence). The length of the CDR3 is 13 residues. CDR3 nucleotides: TGTGCCAGCACTTTGGACAGTTCTTCACCCCTCCACTTT. It translates to CASTLDSSSPLHF.

J is TRBJ1-2 and V is TRBV2; D unclear. Germline assignment: CDR1 SNHLY and CDR2 FYNNEI. Between the trimmed V and J ends, which lost 7 bases and 2 bases, there was a span of 8 bases. The CDR3 is 12 amino acids. CDR3 loop: CASKRGNYGYTF. Written as DNA, the CDR3 is TGTGCCAGCAAGAGAGGGAACTATGGCTACACCTTC.

The chain is built from TRBV9 and TRBJ1-3, with D possibly TRBD1 on 5 matching bases. Germline values: CDR1 SGDLS, CDR2 YYNGEE. This CDR3 has 16 amino acids. V lost 0 bases, J lost 0 bases, and 10 bases lay in between. For the CDR3, the DNA is TGTGCCAGCAGCGTAGCCGGGGGTTACTCTGGAAACACCATATATTTT. It is translated as CASSVAGGYSGNTIYF.

The chain combines TRBV15 with TRBJ2-7; D remains unclear. The CDR3 sequence is 12 residues long. From germline, CDR1 is LNHNV and CDR2 YYDKDF (reference sequence). V lost 3 bases, J lost 0 bases, and 3 bases lay in between. CDR3 protein: CATSRDSYEQYV. The CDR3 region has the DNA TGTGCCACCAGCAGGGACTCCTACGAGCAGTACGTC.

This chain connects TRBV10-3 to TRBJ2-5; 15 nucleotides agree with TRBD2. The CDR3 totals 15 residues. Germline V gene lookup returns CDR1 ENHRY and CDR2 SYGVKD. V gave up 3 bases and J gave up 8 bases; unmatched junction bases: 4. CDR3 in DNA: TGTGCCATCAGTGATGTGGGACTAGCGGGGGGTACCCAGTACTTC. The encoded protein is CAISDVGLAGGTQYF.

V is TRBV11-3 and J is TRBJ2-1; 7 bases line up with TRBD2. With V trimmed by 5 bases and J by 0 bases, 4 bases remained unmatched. CDR3 length equals 15 residues. Germline V lookup: CDR1 SGHNT, CDR2 YENEEA. The DNA for the CDR3 is TGTGCCAGCAGCATCGGGGGGAGCTCCTACAATGAGCAGTTCTTC. Translated: CASSIGGSSYNEQFF.